A selection of T cell receptor beta chains follows, all from one sample in a study of PD-1 blockade in classical Hodgkin lymphoma. The protocol was immunoSEQ multiplex PCR, while the TCRdb copy is restricted to in-frame clones and leaves out a portion. The sample carries about 98,000 clones, just under 95% recorded once. This specimen was peripheral blood mononuclear cells (PBMCs), taken at baseline. These receptors all come from a human donor with classical Hodgkin lymphoma. CDR3s include the opening cysteine and the closing phenylalanine or tryptophan. A D gene is named only where the DNA matches it firmly. Not all rows give a size; the values are once, few, many and, for expanded clones, a class.

-	TRBV7-7	-	TRBJ2-5	CASSLALGVTTETQYF	TGTGCTAGCAGCTTAGCATTGGGCGTCACAACGGAGACCCAGTACTTC
-	TRBV27	-	TRBJ1-5	CASGPAGGGRGQPQHF	TGTGCCAGCGGCCCCGCGGGCGGGGGGCGCGGTCAGCCCCAGCATTTT
-	TRBV25-1	-	TRBJ1-2	CASSEGADGYTF	TGTGCCAGCAGTGAGGGGGCGGATGGCTACACCTTC
few	TRBV30	TRBD1	TRBJ1-1	CAWGRKGQLNTEAFF	TGTGCCTGGGGAAGAAAGGGACAGCTGAACACTGAAGCTTTCTTT
-	TRBV9	TRBD1	TRBJ2-5	CASSPPGQGWETQYF	TGTGCCAGCAGCCCCCCGGGACAGGGGTGGGAGACCCAGTACTTC
-	TRBV10-3	-	TRBJ2-3	CAISEDLSGTDTQYF	TGTGCCATCAGTGAAGATCTCTCGGGCACAGATACGCAGTATTTT
-	TRBV4-1	TRBD1	TRBJ1-2	CASSPGQGTDGGYTF	TGCGCCAGCAGCCCAGGGCAGGGGACAGATGGCGGCTACACCTTC
-	TRBV6-1	-	TRBJ2-1	CASRGTGPYNEQFF	TGTGCCAGCCGCGGAACAGGGCCATACAATGAGCAGTTCTTC
-	TRBV11-2	-	TRBJ2-7	CASSLGGIGTYEQYF	TGTGCCAGCAGCTTAGGGGGAATTGGAACCTACGAGCAGTACTTC
once	TRBV18	TRBD2	TRBJ2-7	CASSQRVAGDYEQYF	TGTGCCAGCTCACAAAGAGTAGCGGGAGACTACGAGCAGTACTTC
-	TRBV27	TRBD1	TRBJ2-1	CASSLQRGPNEQFF	TGTGCCAGCAGTCTCCAAAGGGGGCCCAATGAGCAGTTCTTC
once	TRBV4-1	-	TRBJ1-1	CASSQGYSLNTEAFF	TGCGCCAGCAGCCAAGGTTACAGTCTGAACACTGAAGCTTTCTTT
-	TRBV11-2	-	TRBJ2-1	CASSLFQGLTNNEQFF	TGTGCCAGCAGCTTATTTCAGGGACTCACGAACAATGAGCAGTTCTTC
-	TRBV9	-	TRBJ2-1	CASKSSYNEQFF	TGTGCCAGTAAAAGCTCCTACAATGAGCAGTTCTTC
once	TRBV5-6	-	TRBJ1-4	CASSIREGGKHEKLFF	TGTGCCAGCAGTATCCGGGAGGGGGGAAAACATGAAAAACTGTTTTTT
-	TRBV30	-	TRBJ2-3	CAWSGGPHSQYF	TGTGCCTGGAGTGGGGGACCGCACTCGCAGTATTTT
-	TRBV9	-	TRBJ1-2	CASSPSGGLGYGYTF	TGTGCCAGCAGCCCCAGCGGGGGGTTAGGCTATGGCTACACCTTC
-	TRBV5-4	-	TRBJ1-1	CASSSGTKWEVAFF	TGTGCCAGCAGTTCTGGGACGAAATGGGAGGTGGCTTTCTTT
-	TRBV5-6	TRBD1	TRBJ2-5	CASSLAFGQGGPETQYF	TGTGCCAGCAGCTTGGCCTTTGGACAGGGTGGTCCCGAGACCCAGTACTTC
once	TRBV27	-	TRBJ2-3	CASSLSFGTDTQYF	TGTGCCAGCAGTTTAAGCTTCGGCACAGATACGCAGTATTTT
-	TRBV29-1	TRBD2	TRBJ2-1	CSVEGLAGHGGNEQFF	TGCAGCGTTGAAGGGCTAGCGGGACACGGAGGCAATGAGCAGTTCTTC
-	TRBV28	TRBD1	TRBJ1-1	CASSSGQGSWLNTEAFF	TGTGCCAGCAGTTCGGGACAGGGTAGTTGGCTGAACACTGAAGCTTTCTTT
-	TRBV5-1	-	TRBJ2-7	CASSLGQFPYEQYF	TGCGCCAGCAGCTTGGGGCAATTTCCCTACGAGCAGTACTTC